This T cell receptor beta chain was observed in a study of technical replicates of blood from a handful of donors. J gave up 13 bases and V 2 bases, and 7 bases lay outside the gene matches. The germline gives CDR1 MNHEY, CDR2 SMNVEV (reference sequence). The CDR3 runs 13 residues. Sequencing used immunoSEQ multiplex PCR; TCRdb keeps in-frame clones, though not all of them. The sample contains more than 45,000 clones, 90% to 95% of which appear only once. The source of this sequence is a human donor in good health. Some clones in this sample may be carry-over from other donors' samples. Sequencing was done on a sample of PBMCs. The V and J genes are TRBV27 and TRBJ2-2; 7 nucleotides align to TRBD1. Here the CDR3 reads CASSLVGQVGLFF. Written as DNA, the CDR3 is TGTGCCAGCAGTTTAGTTGGACAGGTGGGGCTGTTTTTT.